Following are 21 T cell receptor beta chains from one sample sequenced in a study of T cell repertoires in cytomegalovirus infection. Their cognate antigens are unknown. TCRdb fed the reads into MiXCR, producing one record per CDR3 protein. The table records approximately 310,000 distinct CDR3 sequences, roughly 25% of them present only once. Sample: cultured PBMCs, taken from culture after CMV antigen stimulation. The receptors shown here come from a human donor in good health (CMV status not recorded). Some clones in this sample may be carry-over from other donors' samples.

There are a few counts of this clonotype. The chain is built from TRBV15 and TRBJ2-7; a weak D match, TRBD1 (6 bases). CDR1 and CDR2 from the germline V gene are LNHNV and YYDKDF (reference sequence). The CDR3 is 14 amino acids. V was cut by 1 base and J by 2 bases, with 9 bases left in between. CDR3: CATSRGDKAYEQYF. CDR3 DNA: TGTGCCACCAGCAGAGGGGACAAGGCCTACGAGCAGTACTTC.

CDR3 in amino acids: CASSDTSGSVDIQYF. CDR3 nucleotides: TGTGCCAGCAGTGATACTAGCGGGAGTGTGGACATTCAGTACTTC. The V gene is TRBV2, the J gene TRBJ2-4, with 11 nucleotides matching TRBD2. The V segment lost 3 bases and the J segment 8 bases; nucleotides outside the gene matches: 6. Per germline, CDR1 SNHLY and CDR2 FYNNEI. This CDR3 region has 15 residues.

The chain has TRBV7-8 and TRBJ2-7; TRBD2 agrees at 15 bases. CDR3 length equals 15 residues. Germline V gives CDR1 SGHVS, CDR2 FQNEAQ. J was trimmed by 3 bases and V by 5 bases; bases with no gene match: 2. This chain's CDR3 is CASSGTSGRYYEQYF. The CDR3 DNA reads TGTGCCAGCAGCGGGACTAGCGGGAGGTACTACGAGCAGTACTTC.

The gene calls are TRBV10-3 and TRBJ2-7; 14 bases map to TRBD2. The J segment lost 0 bases and the V segment lost 1 base, leaving 14 bases of the junction unmatched. This CDR3 is built from 21 residues. Germline V lookup: CDR1 ENHRY, CDR2 SYGVKD. The CDR3 region is CAISELGPGTSGSYHSYEQYF. DNA of the CDR3: TGTGCCATCAGTGAGTTAGGACCCGGGACTAGCGGGAGTTACCACTCCTACGAGCAGTACTTC.

V and J are TRBV13 and TRBJ1-6; D remains ambiguous. The V end lost 0 bases, the J end lost 3 bases, and 6 bases lay between the germline ends. Germline V gene lookup returns CDR1 PRHDT and CDR2 FYEKMQ (reference sequence). This CDR3 has 15 amino acids. Here the CDR3 reads CASSLGADYNSPLHF. CDR3 coding DNA: TGTGCCAGCAGCTTAGGGGCTGACTATAATTCACCCCTCCACTTT. Full variable domain (remainder filled in from reference TRBV13 and TRBJ1-6): AAGVIQSPRHLIKEKRETATLKCYPIPRHDTVYWYQQGPGQDPQFLISFYEKMQSDKGSIPDRFSAQQFSDYHSELNMSSLELGDSALYFCASSLGADYNSPLHFGNGTRLTVT.

This clonotype was detected ten times or more. The chain is built from TRBV12-3 or TRBV12-4 and TRBJ2-5, with 14 bases aligning to TRBD2. CDR3 length: 16 amino acids. The V segment lost 5 bases and the J segment 6 bases; nucleotides outside the gene matches: 8. CDR3 in amino acids: CASSPRLAGGPKTQYF. The CDR3 DNA reads TGTGCCAGCAGTCCGAGACTAGCGGGAGGGCCAAAGACCCAGTACTTC.

This clonotype was seen a single time. The V and J genes are TRBV29-1 and TRBJ1-1, with D unresolved. Per the germline V gene, CDR1 is SQVTM and CDR2 is ANQGSEA. Trimming pared 4 bases from V and 0 bases from J, leaving 9 bases between. There are 13 residues in the CDR3. Here the CDR3 reads CSVVGRLNTEAFF. As DNA, the CDR3 is TGCAGCGTTGTGGGCAGACTGAACACTGAAGCTTTCTTT.

The V gene is TRBV7-2, the J gene TRBJ2-2, with a tentative D call TRBD1 (6 bases). This CDR3 has 13 residues. The germline gives CDR1 SGHTA, CDR2 FQGNSA. The V end lost 2 bases, the J end lost 7 bases, and 8 bases lay between the germline ends. This chain's CDR3 is CASSLQGIGELFF. DNA for the CDR3: TGTGCCAGCAGCTTACAGGGGATCGGGGAGCTGTTTTTT.

About this clonotype itself: The CDR3 carries no conserved terminal phenylalanine or tryptophan, so it likely arises from a read error. The chain couples TRBV6-1 to TRBJ1-5; D perhaps matches TRBD1 (6 bases). The ends were cut back, 5 bases at V and 0 bases at J, with 11 bases in the middle. This CDR3 has 15 residues. Germline CDR1 reads MNHNS; CDR2 reads SASEGT. In DNA form, the CDR3 reads TGTGCCAGCAGTTTTGAGGGGGATAGCAATCAGCCCCAGCATTCT. Protein: CASSFEGDSNQPQHS.

The chain uses TRBV4-3 and TRBJ2-5, with 9 positions matching TRBD2. V lost 0 bases and J lost 1; bases outside the gene matches: 3. CDR1 is LGHNA, CDR2 YSLEER, per germline. This CDR3 is built from 16 residues. CDR3 nucleotides: TGCGCCAGCAGCCAAGATCCGACTAGCGGCCAAGAGACCCAGTACTTC. This codes for CASSQDPTSGQETQYF.

This clonotype has just a few counts. This chain joins TRBV7-2 and TRBJ2-7, with 8 bases aligning to TRBD2. CDR1 is SGHTA and CDR2 is FQGNSA in the germline V gene. J was trimmed by 9 bases and V by 3 bases; bases with no gene match: 7. CDR3 size: 13 residues. This chain's CDR3 is CASSFGTRDVQYF. In DNA form, the CDR3 reads TGTGCCAGCAGCTTTGGGACTAGGGACGTGCAGTACTTC. Filled out from reference TRBV7-2 and TRBJ2-7, the complete variable domain reads GAGVSQSPSNKVTEKGKDVELRCDPISGHTALYWYRQSLGQGLEFLIYFQGNSAPDKSGLPSDRFSAERTGGSVSTLTIQRTQQEDSAVYLCASSFGTRDVQYFGPGTRLTVT.

A remark on this clonotype: Possible read error: a much larger clone is one base away. The gene calls are TRBV7-2 and TRBJ2-7; 10 nucleotides match TRBD2. The V and J ends lost 8 bases and 6 bases, in that order; junction bases with no gene match: 10. This CDR3 has 14 amino acids. The germline CDR1 and CDR2 sequences are SGHTA and FQGNSA. CDR3 DNA sequence: TGTGCCAGCGGCCCAGCGGGAGGGAGTGTCGAGCAGTACTTC. It encodes CASGPAGGSVEQYF.

The V and J genes are TRBV4-1 and TRBJ2-7, with 10 nucleotides matching TRBD1. This CDR3 comprises 16 residues. V was pared by 4 bases and J by 2 bases, with 8 bases of the junction left unmatched. Germline V CDR1 and CDR2: MGHRA, YSYEKL. CDR3 coding DNA: TGCGCCAGCAGCCGCCTGGGAGGGACAGGGGCCTACGAGCAGTACGTC. It is translated as CASSRLGGTGAYEQYV.

This clonotype occurred a few times. This sequence joins TRBV12-3 or TRBV12-4 and TRBJ2-3; D is ambiguous. The ends were cut back, 6 bases at V and 5 bases at J, with 12 bases in the middle. The CDR3 has 13 amino acids. The CDR3, as DNA: TGTGCCAGCAGCCTCAGTACCGTAGATACGCAGTATTTT. Encoded protein: CASSLSTVDTQYF.

The gene calls are TRBV12-3 or TRBV12-4 and TRBJ2-4; D might be TRBD2 (6 bases). Between the trimmed V and J ends, which lost 3 bases and 6 bases, there was a span of 12 bases. The CDR3 runs to 14 residues. Here the CDR3 DNA reads TGTGCCAGCAGTTTCGGGGGACTCATAAACATTCAGTACTTC. Protein: CASSFGGLINIQYF.

This clonotype was counted many times. The chain joins TRBV7-3 to TRBJ2-7; TRBD2 agrees at 8 bases. V shed 5 bases, J shed 0 bases, and the junction held 9 bases outside the gene matches. Germline V gene lookup returns CDR1 SGHTA and CDR2 FQGTGA. This CDR3 is built from 16 residues. CDR3 residues: CASSLRGGGSSYEQYF. CDR3 DNA: TGTGCCAGCAGCCTTCGGGGCGGGGGGAGCTCCTACGAGCAGTACTTC.

This clonotype was seen at least ten times. This rearrangement joins TRBV6-1 to TRBJ2-1; TRBD2 is a possible D gene (6 bases). Germline V lookup: CDR1 MNHNS, CDR2 SASEGT. The germline V and J ends were trimmed by 4 bases and 0 bases, with 22 bases remaining between them. This CDR3 has 19 amino acids. CDR3 sequence reads: CASSGKGGGSYTSYNEQFF. CDR3 DNA sequence: TGTGCCAGCAGTGGGAAGGGAGGTGGCTCCTATACCTCCTACAATGAGCAGTTCTTC.

This clonotype showed up many times. The J gene is TRBJ1-2, the V gene TRBV7-2; 7 bases match TRBD1. CDR3 length: 13 residues. Unmatched junction bases numbered 4, after V lost 5 bases and J lost 4 bases. Germline CDR1 SGHTA, CDR2 FQGNSA. The CDR3 loop reads CASSQGQFYGYTF. In nucleotides, the CDR3 is TGTGCCAGCAGCCAGGGACAGTTCTATGGCTACACCTTC. Based on the CDR3 plus reference TRBV7-2 and TRBJ1-2, the full variable domain is GAGVSQSPSNKVTEKGKDVELRCDPISGHTALYWYRQSLGQGLEFLIYFQGNSAPDKSGLPSDRFSAERTGGSVSTLTIQRTQQEDSAVYLCASSQGQFYGYTFGSGTRLTVV.

The J gene is TRBJ2-7, the V gene TRBV6-5; 11 bases line up with TRBD2. The CDR3 has 16 amino acids. The ends lost 2 bases at V and 7 bases at J; junction bases unmatched: 10. Germline values: CDR1 MNHEY, CDR2 SVGAGI. Written as DNA, the CDR3 is TGTGCCAGCAGTTACCTCACTAGCGGGAGCCCGGGTGAGCAGTACTTC. Protein product: CASSYLTSGSPGEQYF.

This clonotype came up a few times. The V and J genes are TRBV5-5 and TRBJ1-1; D unresolved. CDR3 size: 14 residues. Per germline, CDR1 SGHKS and CDR2 YYEKEE (reference sequence). Trimming removed 0 bases from V and 3 bases from J, with 9 bases in between. CDR3 in amino acids: CASSLGPVDTEAFF. CDR3 DNA sequence: TGTGCCAGCAGCTTGGGGCCAGTGGACACTGAAGCTTTCTTT.

This clonotype showed up just once. V usage is TRBV5-5 and J usage is TRBJ2-7, with D perhaps given as TRBD1 or TRBD2 (6 bases each). Germline CDR1 reads SGHKS; CDR2 reads YYEKEE (reference sequence). Trimming took off 4 bases at V and 5 bases at J, with 19 bases between the two ends. The CDR3 runs to 15 residues. The CDR3 is CASSKIRGRINEQYV. Here the CDR3 DNA reads TGTGCCAGCAGCAAGATTCGGGGGCGCATCAACGAGCAGTACGTC.